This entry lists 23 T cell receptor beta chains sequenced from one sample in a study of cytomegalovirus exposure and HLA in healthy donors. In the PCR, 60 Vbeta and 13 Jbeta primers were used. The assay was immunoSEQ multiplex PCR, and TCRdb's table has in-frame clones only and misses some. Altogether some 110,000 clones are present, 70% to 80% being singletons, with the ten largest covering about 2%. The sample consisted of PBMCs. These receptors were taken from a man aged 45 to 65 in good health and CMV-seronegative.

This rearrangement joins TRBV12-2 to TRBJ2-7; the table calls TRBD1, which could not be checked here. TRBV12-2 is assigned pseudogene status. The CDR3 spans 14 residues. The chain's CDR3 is CASRWGQRSYEQYV. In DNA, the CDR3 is TGTGCAAGTCGCTGGGGACAACGTTCATACGAGCAGTACGTC.

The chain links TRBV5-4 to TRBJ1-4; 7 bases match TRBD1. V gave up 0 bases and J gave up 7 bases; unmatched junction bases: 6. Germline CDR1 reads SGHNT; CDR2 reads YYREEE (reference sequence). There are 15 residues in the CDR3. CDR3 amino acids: CASSLDSGGFEKLFF. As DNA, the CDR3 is TGTGCCAGCAGCTTGGATTCAGGGGGATTTGAAAAACTGTTTTTT. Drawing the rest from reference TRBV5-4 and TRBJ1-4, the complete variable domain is ETGVTQSPTHLIKTRGQQVTLRCSSQSGHNTVSWYQQALGQGPQFIFQYYREEENGRGNFPPRFSGLQFPNYSSELNVNALELDDSALYLCASSLDSGGFEKLFFGSGTQLSVL.

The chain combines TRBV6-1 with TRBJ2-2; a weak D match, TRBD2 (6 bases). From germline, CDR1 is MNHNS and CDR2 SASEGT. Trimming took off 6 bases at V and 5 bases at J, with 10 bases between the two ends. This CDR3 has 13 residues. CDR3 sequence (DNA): TGTGCCAGCAGAAGCGGAGGGACCGGGGAGCTGTTTTTT. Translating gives CASRSGGTGELFF.

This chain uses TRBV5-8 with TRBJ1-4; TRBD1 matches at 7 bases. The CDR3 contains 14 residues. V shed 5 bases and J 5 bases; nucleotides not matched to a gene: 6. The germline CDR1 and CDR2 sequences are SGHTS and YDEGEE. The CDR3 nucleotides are TGTGCCAGCAGGAGGGACAGCCAGAATGAAAAACTGTTTTTT. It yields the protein CASRRDSQNEKLFF.

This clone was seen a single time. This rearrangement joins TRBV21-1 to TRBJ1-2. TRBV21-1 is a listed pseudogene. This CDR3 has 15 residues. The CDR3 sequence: CASSVWTPPNYGYTF. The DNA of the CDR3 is TGTGCCAGCAGCGTATGGACTCCTCCGAACTATGGCTACACCTTC.

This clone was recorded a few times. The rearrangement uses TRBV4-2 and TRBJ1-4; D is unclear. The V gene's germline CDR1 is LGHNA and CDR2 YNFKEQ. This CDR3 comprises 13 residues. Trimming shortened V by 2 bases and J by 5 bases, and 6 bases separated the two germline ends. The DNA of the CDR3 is TGTGCCAGCAGCCAAAACACAAATGAAAAACTGTTTTTT. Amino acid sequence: CASSQNTNEKLFF.

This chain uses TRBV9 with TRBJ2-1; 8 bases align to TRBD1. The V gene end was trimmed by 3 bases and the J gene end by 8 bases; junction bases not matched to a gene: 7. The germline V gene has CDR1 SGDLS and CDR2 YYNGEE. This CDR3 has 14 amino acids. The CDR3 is CASSGGQDFHEQFF. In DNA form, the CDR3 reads TGTGCCAGCAGCGGGGGACAGGACTTTCATGAGCAGTTCTTC.

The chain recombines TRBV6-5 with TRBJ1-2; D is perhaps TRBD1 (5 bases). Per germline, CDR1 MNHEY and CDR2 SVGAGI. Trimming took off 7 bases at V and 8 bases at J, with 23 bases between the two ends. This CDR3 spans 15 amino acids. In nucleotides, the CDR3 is TGTGCCAGCACTACCCGATCGGGGGTTTTCGTCGGCTACACCTTC. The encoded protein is CASTTRSGVFVGYTF.

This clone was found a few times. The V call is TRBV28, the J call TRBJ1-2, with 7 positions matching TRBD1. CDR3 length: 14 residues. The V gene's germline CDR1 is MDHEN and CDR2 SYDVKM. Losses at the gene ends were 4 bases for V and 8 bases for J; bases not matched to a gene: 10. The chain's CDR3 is CASSSPRRGLGYTF. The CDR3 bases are TGTGCCAGCAGTTCTCCGAGGAGGGGGCTAGGCTACACCTTC.

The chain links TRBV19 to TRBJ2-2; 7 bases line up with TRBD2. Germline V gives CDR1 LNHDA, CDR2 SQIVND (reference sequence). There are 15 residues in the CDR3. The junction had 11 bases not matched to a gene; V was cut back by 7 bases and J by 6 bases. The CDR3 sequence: CASTNSGGPAGELFF. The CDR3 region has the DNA TGTGCCAGTACCAACTCGGGAGGTCCCGCCGGGGAGCTGTTTTTT.

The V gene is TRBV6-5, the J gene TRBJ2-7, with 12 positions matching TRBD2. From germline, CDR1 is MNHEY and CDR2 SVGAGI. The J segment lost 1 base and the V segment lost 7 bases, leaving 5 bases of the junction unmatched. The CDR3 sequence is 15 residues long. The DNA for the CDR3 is TGTGCCAGCACTACGACTAGCGGGAGTTCCTACGAGCAGTACTTC. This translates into CASTTTSGSSYEQYF.

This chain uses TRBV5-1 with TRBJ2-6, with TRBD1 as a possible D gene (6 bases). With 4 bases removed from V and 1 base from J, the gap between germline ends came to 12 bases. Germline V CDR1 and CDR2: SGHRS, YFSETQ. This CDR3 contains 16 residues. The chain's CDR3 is CASSDGQLSGANVLTF. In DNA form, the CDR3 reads TGCGCCAGCAGCGATGGACAGTTATCTGGGGCCAACGTCCTGACTTTC.

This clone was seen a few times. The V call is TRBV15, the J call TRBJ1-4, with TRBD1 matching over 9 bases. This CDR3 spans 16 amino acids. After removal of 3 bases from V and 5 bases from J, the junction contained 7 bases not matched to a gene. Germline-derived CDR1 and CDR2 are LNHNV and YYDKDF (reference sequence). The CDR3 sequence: CATSRAGTGTNEKLFF. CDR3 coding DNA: TGTGCCACCAGCAGGGCCGGGACAGGGACCAATGAAAAACTGTTTTTT.

The CDR3 spells CASSPLAGENQPQHF. In DNA, the CDR3 is TGTGCCAGCTCACCACTAGCGGGAGAGAATCAGCCCCAGCATTTT. This chain uses TRBV18 with TRBJ1-5; D not resolved. This CDR3 has 15 residues. Germline V gene sequence: CDR1 KGHSH, CDR2 LQKENI. Trimming shortened V by 1 base and J by 4 bases, and 11 bases separated the two germline ends.

The DNA for the CDR3 is TGTGCCAGCAGTTTATGGCTTTCAGGAAACAATGAGCAGTTCTTC. Its protein product is CASSLWLSGNNEQFF. V and J are TRBV27 and TRBJ2-1; D remains unclear. The V gene's germline CDR1 is MNHEY and CDR2 SMNVEV (reference sequence). The V gene lost 1 base and the J gene lost 5 bases, with 12 bases spanning the gap. The CDR3 sequence is 15 residues long.

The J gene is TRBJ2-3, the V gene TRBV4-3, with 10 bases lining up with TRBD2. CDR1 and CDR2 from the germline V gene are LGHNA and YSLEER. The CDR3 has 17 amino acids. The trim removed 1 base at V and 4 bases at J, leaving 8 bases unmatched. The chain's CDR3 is CASSQGTAGGDSDTQYF. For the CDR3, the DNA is TGCGCCAGCAGCCAAGGTACAGCGGGGGGGGATTCAGATACGCAGTATTTT.

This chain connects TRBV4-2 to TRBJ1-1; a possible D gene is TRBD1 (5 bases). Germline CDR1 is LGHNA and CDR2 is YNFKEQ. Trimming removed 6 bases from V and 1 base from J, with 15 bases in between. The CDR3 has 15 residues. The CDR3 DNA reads TGTGCCAGCAGTCGGGCCAGGGAACCGAACACTGAAGCTTTCTTT. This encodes CASSRAREPNTEAFF.

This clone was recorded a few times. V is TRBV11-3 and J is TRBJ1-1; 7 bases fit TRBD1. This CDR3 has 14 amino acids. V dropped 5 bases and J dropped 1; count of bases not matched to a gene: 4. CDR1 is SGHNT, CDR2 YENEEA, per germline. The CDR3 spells CASSTGQTNTEAFF. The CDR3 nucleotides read TGTGCCAGCAGCACGGGACAGACGAACACTGAAGCTTTCTTT.

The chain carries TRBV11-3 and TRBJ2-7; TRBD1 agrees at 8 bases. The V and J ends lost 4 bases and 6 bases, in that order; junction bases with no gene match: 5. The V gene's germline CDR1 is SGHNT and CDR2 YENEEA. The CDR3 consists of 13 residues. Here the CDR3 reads CASSWTGMGEQYF. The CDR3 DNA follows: TGTGCCAGCAGCTGGACAGGGATGGGCGAGCAGTACTTC.

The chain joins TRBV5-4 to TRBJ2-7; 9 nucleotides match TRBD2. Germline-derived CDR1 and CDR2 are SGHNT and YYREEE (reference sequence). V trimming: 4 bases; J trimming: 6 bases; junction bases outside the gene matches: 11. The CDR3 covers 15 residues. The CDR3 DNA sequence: TGTGCCAGCAGCATGGCCGGACTAGCGCTTCTCGAGCAGTACTTC. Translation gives CASSMAGLALLEQYF.

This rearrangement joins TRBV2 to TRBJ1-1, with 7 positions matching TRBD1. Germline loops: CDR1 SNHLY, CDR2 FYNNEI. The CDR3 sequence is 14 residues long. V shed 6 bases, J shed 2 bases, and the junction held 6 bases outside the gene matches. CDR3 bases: TGTGCCAGCAGGGGGACAGATTTTAACACTGAAGCTTTCTTT. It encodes CASRGTDFNTEAFF.

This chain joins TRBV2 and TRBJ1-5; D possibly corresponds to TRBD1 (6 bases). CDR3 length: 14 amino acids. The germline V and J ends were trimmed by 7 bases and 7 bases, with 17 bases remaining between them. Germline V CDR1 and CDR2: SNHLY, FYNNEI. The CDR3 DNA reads TGTGCCAGCACCGAAGAGACAGGCCGGCAGCCCCAGCATTTT. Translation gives CASTEETGRQPQHF.

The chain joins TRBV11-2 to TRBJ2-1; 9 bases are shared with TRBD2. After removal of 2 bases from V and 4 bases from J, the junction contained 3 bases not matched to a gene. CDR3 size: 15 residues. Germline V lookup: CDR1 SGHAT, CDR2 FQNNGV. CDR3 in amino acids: CASSLTAGGYNEQFF. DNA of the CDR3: TGTGCCAGCAGCTTAACGGCGGGGGGGTACAATGAGCAGTTCTTC.